This TCR beta chain was identified in a study of CD8 T cells in ankylosing spondylitis. Points from the study as a whole: Disease-linked clones proved CD8+ and comparatively uncommon in peripheral blood. Disease-linked clones reportedly concentrated significantly in matched ankylosing spondylitis synovial fluid. Reports of some motif variants in reactive arthritis synovial fluid and blood predate this one.

From germline, CDR1 is SGHTA and CDR2 FQGNSA. Trimming shortened V by 5 bases and J by 2 bases, and 16 bases separated the two germline ends. The CDR3 is 15 amino acids. This clonotype was observed many times. Its antigen is unknown. TCRdb processed the 5' RACE reads anew with MiXCR; each CDR3 protein has one entry. The table records about 220,000 distinct CDR3 sequences, roughly a tenth of them present only once. Sequencing input: blood, either unsorted or a sorted T cell fraction (not recorded which). The source of this sequence is a male donor with ankylosing spondylitis or in good health (not recorded which). The gene calls are TRBV7-2 and TRBJ2-7; D remains ambiguous. The CDR3 spells CASSRIQSPAYEQYF. The CDR3, as DNA: TGTGCCAGCAGCCGCATACAGTCCCCCGCCTACGAGCAGTACTTC.